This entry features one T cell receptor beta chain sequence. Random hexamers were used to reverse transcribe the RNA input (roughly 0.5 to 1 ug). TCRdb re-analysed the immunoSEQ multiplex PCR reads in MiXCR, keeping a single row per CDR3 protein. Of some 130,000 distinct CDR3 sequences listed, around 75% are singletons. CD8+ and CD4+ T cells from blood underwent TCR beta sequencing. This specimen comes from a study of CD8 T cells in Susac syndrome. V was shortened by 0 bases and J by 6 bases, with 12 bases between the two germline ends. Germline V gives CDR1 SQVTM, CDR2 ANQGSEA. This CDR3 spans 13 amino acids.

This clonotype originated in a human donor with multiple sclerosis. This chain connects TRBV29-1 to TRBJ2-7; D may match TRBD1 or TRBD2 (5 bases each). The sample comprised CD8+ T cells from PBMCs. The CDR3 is CSVEDGVGGEQYF. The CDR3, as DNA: TGCAGCGTTGAAGATGGCGTTGGGGGCGAGCAGTACTTC.